One and the same sample provided the 4 T cell receptor beta chains below, sequenced in a study of control samples from healthy donors and cancer patients (TCRdb year 2020). The library was built by means of the immunoSEQ multiplex PCR assay. What TCRdb holds here is the immuneACCESS table cut down to in-frame rearrangements. Part of the clones is not present; checked against another copy, under half of the missing clones reflect an unresolved V gene, and the others are unexplained. The sample data list over 100,000 clones, and just over 90% of these were observed just once. Of the sample, 2% to 2.5% falls within the top ten clones. The sample was blood. These receptors were collected from a woman aged 18-30 years in good health.

This clone was recorded once. This chain links TRBV2 with TRBJ1-6; tentatively, D is TRBD1 (5 bases). The ends were cut back, 7 bases at V and 0 bases at J, with 10 bases in the middle. The CDR3 contains 15 residues. Germline CDR1 reads SNHLY; CDR2 reads FYNNEI. The CDR3 DNA reads as TGTGCCAGCATATCGGACATCTCCTATAATTCACCCCTCCACTTT. Encoded protein: CASISDISYNSPLHF.

The chain recombines TRBV10-1 with TRBJ2-3; 7 nucleotides agree with TRBD2. This CDR3 region has 15 residues. Unmatched junction bases numbered 2, after V lost 2 bases and J lost 0 bases. Germline V gives CDR1 WNHNN, CDR2 SYGVQD (reference sequence). This CDR3 reads CASSESSGSTDTQYF. The CDR3 coding sequence is TGCGCCAGCAGTGAGAGTAGCGGGAGCACAGATACGCAGTATTTT.

The V and J genes are TRBV6-1 and TRBJ1-5; possibly TRBD1 for D (5 bases). Germline CDR1 is MNHNS and CDR2 is SASEGT. V was shortened by 5 bases and J by 3 bases, with 11 bases between the two germline ends. The CDR3 has 14 residues. The CDR3 DNA reads as TGTGCCAGCAGTTGGCCGGGGCCCAATCAGCCCCAGCATTTT. Its protein is CASSWPGPNQPQHF.

The chain couples TRBV27 to TRBJ2-1; 9 bases are a match to TRBD2. Germline V gives CDR1 MNHEY, CDR2 SMNVEV (reference sequence). V gave up 5 bases and J gave up 7 bases; unmatched junction bases: 9. The CDR3 consists of 15 residues. The CDR3 nucleotides are TGTGCCAGCAGTCTTAGCGGGAGCCTTTGGAATGAGCAGTTCTTC. As protein: CASSLSGSLWNEQFF.